The 30 T cell receptor beta chains below come from one sample, sequenced in a study of shared clonotypes between healthy human individuals. Clones were read by immunoSEQ multiplex PCR, and TCRdb kept only the in-frame ones, dropping some. Found here are 2 million to 2.5 million clones, 85% to 95% of them singletons; the top ten hold more than 0.35%. Sequenced: naive CD4+ T cells from PBMCs. Documented subset: CD45RA+ positively selected. The receptors come from a man younger than 30 in good health. Some clones in this sample may be carry-over from other donors' samples.

J is TRBJ2-7 and V is TRBV6-1; unclear D gene. Trimming removed 3 bases at V and 1 base at J, with 13 bases between. The CDR3 spans 15 residues. CDR1 and CDR2 (germline): MNHNS, SASEGT. CDR3 coding DNA: TGTGCCAGCAGTGAGTGGCGGACCATATCCTACGAGCAGTACTTC. Translating it yields CASSEWRTISYEQYF.

The chain links TRBV7-2 to TRBJ1-1, with D uncertain. The CDR3 spans 15 residues. V was cut by 1 base and J by 0 bases, with 9 bases left in between. Germline assignment: CDR1 SGHTA and CDR2 FQGNSA. CDR3 bases: TGTGCCAGCAGCTTAGTAGGCGTTTTGAACACTGAAGCTTTCTTT. Its translation is CASSLVGVLNTEAFF.

This sequence joins TRBV11-2 and TRBJ1-1; no definite D call. V dropped 3 bases and J dropped 3 bases, with 11 bases sitting between them. The CDR3 length is 14 residues. Germline V CDR1 and CDR2: SGHAT, FQNNGV. For the CDR3, the DNA is TGTGCCAGCAGCTTCTCCCGTACGGACACTGAAGCTTTCTTT. Amino acids: CASSFSRTDTEAFF. Drawing the rest from reference TRBV11-2 and TRBJ1-1, the complete variable domain is EAGVAQSPRYKIIEKRQSVAFWCNPISGHATLYWYQQILGQGPKLLIQFQNNGVVDDSQLPKDRFSAERLKGVDSTLKIQPAKLEDSAVYLCASSFSRTDTEAFFGQGTRLTVV.

This clone appeared once. The V gene is TRBV27, the J gene TRBJ2-3; the D call may be TRBD1 or TRBD2 (5 bases each). V shed 9 bases and J shed 5 bases, with 21 bases lying between them. The CDR3 contains 15 residues. Per germline, CDR1 MNHEY and CDR2 SMNVEV (reference sequence). The CDR3 nucleotides read TGTGCCAGAAAGTATTCCAGGGACGGCGAAGATACGCAGTATTTT. This codes for CARKYSRDGEDTQYF.

The chain has TRBV28 and TRBJ2-2, with TRBD1 as a possible D gene (6 bases). Per the germline V gene, CDR1 is MDHEN and CDR2 is SYDVKM. This CDR3 contains 15 residues. Trimming cost V 7 bases and J 0 bases, with 12 bases left between them. CDR3 protein: CASTKGGANTGELFF. The CDR3 DNA follows: TGTGCCAGCACCAAAGGGGGAGCGAACACCGGGGAGCTGTTTTTT.

V usage is TRBV5-1 and J usage is TRBJ2-7; TRBD2 aligns across 9 bases. V was clipped by 5 bases and J by 1 base; unmatched bases: 7. CDR3 length: 15 amino acids. Germline assignment: CDR1 SGHRS and CDR2 YFSETQ. The CDR3 nucleotides read TGCGCCAGCAGGGGTCCAGCGGGGGGTTCCTACGAGCAGTACTTC. This encodes CASRGPAGGSYEQYF.

This clone was recorded once. The chain links TRBV9 to TRBJ1-1, with 10 bases identical to TRBD1. This CDR3 has 14 amino acids. V shed 5 bases and J 13 bases; nucleotides not matched to a gene: 14. Germline CDR1 SGDLS, CDR2 YYNGEE. The CDR3 DNA reads as TGTGCCAGCAGTCCGATTCCGGGACAGGGGATCGGTTTCTTT. It encodes CASSPIPGQGIGFF.

This clone was seen just once. This chain joins TRBV30 and TRBJ2-7; 7 nucleotides agree with TRBD1. CDR3 length: 14 amino acids. Per the germline V gene, CDR1 is GTSNPN and CDR2 is SVGIG (reference sequence). J gave up 2 bases and V 4 bases, and 8 bases lay outside the gene matches. The CDR3 nucleotides read TGTGCCTGGAAAACAACAGGGGCCCCCTACGAGCAGTACTTC. Translated: CAWKTTGAPYEQYF.

V and J are TRBV28 and TRBJ2-7; D could derive from TRBD1 or TRBD2 (6 bases each). With 2 bases removed from V and 3 bases from J, the gap between germline ends came to 11 bases. There are 14 residues in the CDR3. CDR1 is MDHEN and CDR2 is SYDVKM in the germline V gene. The CDR3 bases are TGTGCCAGCAGTTTACCGGGGGCAGTCTACGAGCAGTACTTC. Protein product: CASSLPGAVYEQYF.

This clone was seen a single time. The chain carries TRBV5-1 and TRBJ2-4; the D call may be TRBD1 or TRBD2 (5 bases each). Germline lookup yields CDR1 SGHRS and CDR2 YFSETQ. Trimming shortened V by 4 bases and J by 8 bases, and 16 bases separated the two germline ends. The CDR3 length is 14 residues. The CDR3 coding sequence is TGCGCCAGCAGCCGCCTTGGGGGAGACGACATTCAGTACTTC. Translation: CASSRLGGDDIQYF.

The chain links TRBV30 to TRBJ2-5; D call uncertain. The tail of the sequence fits TRBJ2-7 better, so the J call may be wrong. The CDR3 covers 14 residues. In germline, CDR1 is GTSNPN, CDR2 SVGIG (reference sequence). The chain's CDR3 is CAWTLGPGSYEQYF. The CDR3 DNA reads as TGTGCCTGGACTCTCGGGCCAGGCTCCTACGAGCAGTACTTC.

The chain employs TRBV4-3 and TRBJ2-1, with 9 positions matching TRBD2. Germline assignment: CDR1 LGHNA and CDR2 YSLEER. V was pared by 0 bases and J by 8 bases, with 11 bases of the junction left unmatched. The CDR3 has 17 residues. The CDR3 loop is CASSQDLAGRPFDEQFF. CDR3 DNA: TGCGCCAGCAGCCAAGATCTAGCGGGACGGCCTTTCGATGAGCAGTTCTTC.

On this clone itself: The sample carries other DNA sequences with the same CDR3. This chain connects TRBV7-9 to TRBJ2-7, with 7 bases identical to TRBD1. This CDR3 contains 13 residues. The V gene end was trimmed by 2 bases and the J gene end by 3 bases; junction bases not matched to a gene: 1. Germline lookup yields CDR1 SEHNR and CDR2 FQNEAQ (reference sequence). This CDR3 is CASSLSGGYEQYF. As DNA, the CDR3 is TGTGCCAGCAGCTTATCAGGGGGCTACGAGCAGTACTTC.

The gene calls are TRBV5-1 and TRBJ2-5; D perhaps matches TRBD1 (6 bases). Trimming took off 5 bases at V and 4 bases at J, with 27 bases between the two ends. Germline V lookup: CDR1 SGHRS, CDR2 YFSETQ. The CDR3 spans 18 residues. As DNA, the CDR3 is TGCGCCAGCAGTCGCCCGGTAAGCACAGGACCCAGGGGAGAGACCCAGTACTTC. This encodes CASSRPVSTGPRGETQYF. The full variable domain, rest sourced from reference TRBV5-1 and TRBJ2-5, is KAGVTQTPRYLIKTRGQQVTLSCSPISGHRSVSWYQQTPGQGLQFLFEYFSETQRNKGNFPGRFSGRQFSNSRSEMNVSTLELGDSALYLCASSRPVSTGPRGETQYFGPGTRLLVL.

The chain carries TRBV9 and TRBJ2-7; D ambiguous. There are 15 residues in the CDR3. With 4 bases removed from V and 2 bases from J, the gap between germline ends came to 16 bases. CDR1 is SGDLS and CDR2 is YYNGEE in the germline V gene. CDR3 sequence reads: CASSPMARPTYEQYF. CDR3 DNA: TGTGCCAGCAGCCCCATGGCTCGACCGACCTACGAGCAGTACTTC.

The gene calls are TRBV18 and TRBJ1-1; D not resolved. From germline, CDR1 is KGHSH and CDR2 LQKENI. Trimming removed 1 base at V and 4 bases at J, with 7 bases between. The CDR3 covers 13 residues. DNA for the CDR3: TGTGCCAGCTCACCACGGACGGCCACTGAAGCTTTCTTT. Its translation is CASSPRTATEAFF.

The V and J genes are TRBV4-1 and TRBJ1-5, with a tentative D call TRBD1 (6 bases). The CDR3 loop spans 15 amino acids. V lost 2 bases and J lost 5, with 13 bases in between. Germline loops: CDR1 MGHRA, CDR2 YSYEKL. CDR3 residues: CASSQTGLADQPQHF. CDR3 DNA: TGCGCCAGCAGCCAAACAGGGTTAGCGGATCAGCCCCAGCATTTT.

The chain joins TRBV18 to TRBJ2-7; the D call may be TRBD1 or TRBD2 (5 bases each). The length of the CDR3 is 15 residues. Trimming removed 3 bases at V and 6 bases at J, with 18 bases between. Looked up from germline, CDR1 is KGHSH and CDR2 is LQKENI. The CDR3 DNA sequence: TGTGCCAGCTCACCTGTCATATCAGGGACGAGCGAGCAGTACTTC. The encoded protein is CASSPVISGTSEQYF.

V and J are TRBV28 and TRBJ1-2, with 10 bases aligning to TRBD1. V trimming: 8 bases; J trimming: 7 bases; junction bases outside the gene matches: 13. This CDR3 spans 15 amino acids. Per germline, CDR1 MDHEN and CDR2 SYDVKM. The CDR3 here is CASYARDRGSGGYTF. The CDR3 coding sequence is TGTGCCAGCTACGCGAGGGACAGGGGATCGGGTGGCTACACCTTC.

The chain uses TRBV4-1 and TRBJ2-1; tentatively, D is TRBD1 or TRBD2 (5 bases each). Germline-derived CDR1 and CDR2 are MGHRA and YSYEKL. V lost 6 bases and J 2 bases, leaving 17 bases between the germline ends. The CDR3 loop spans 16 amino acids. CDR3 nucleotides: TGCGCCAGCAGGGGAAGGGGAGCGGACCCCTACAATGAGCAGTTCTTC. Its translation: CASRGRGADPYNEQFF.

The rearrangement joins TRBV10-3 to TRBJ2-5; 8 nucleotides line up with TRBD2. This CDR3 contains 16 residues. Germline CDR1 reads ENHRY; CDR2 reads SYGVKD. After removal of 0 bases from V and 3 bases from J, the junction contained 6 bases not matched to a gene. The CDR3 protein is CAISESAGLGEETQYF. CDR3 bases: TGTGCCATCAGTGAGTCCGCGGGACTAGGAGAAGAGACCCAGTACTTC.

The V call is TRBV5-1, the J call TRBJ2-7; possible D gene TRBD1, 5 bases. Germline assignment: CDR1 SGHRS and CDR2 YFSETQ. V shed 0 bases and J shed 1 base, with 11 bases lying between them. The CDR3 has 15 residues. The CDR3 protein is CASSLGGAKSYEQYF. CDR3 sequence (DNA): TGCGCCAGCAGCTTGGGGGGCGCGAAATCCTACGAGCAGTACTTC.

This clone was recorded only once. V and J are TRBV18 and TRBJ1-1; 9 positions match TRBD1. The CDR3 length is 15 residues. The V and J ends lost 4 bases and 3 bases, in that order; junction bases with no gene match: 6. CDR1 and CDR2 (germline): KGHSH, LQKENI. Written as DNA, the CDR3 is TGTGCCAGCTCACTTGCCGGGACAGGGTACACTGAAGCTTTCTTT. Translating gives CASSLAGTGYTEAFF.

The gene calls are TRBV11-3 and TRBJ2-3; either TRBD1 or TRBD2 may fit D (6 bases each). CDR3 length: 16 residues. Trimming removed 5 bases at V and 4 bases at J, with 19 bases between. Germline assignment: CDR1 SGHNT and CDR2 YENEEA. Written as DNA, the CDR3 is TGTGCCAGCAGCACGACCGGGACACCTAGCGCAGATACGCAGTATTTT. As protein: CASSTTGTPSADTQYF.

The DNA for the CDR3 is TGTGCCAGCAGCCTAGGGACTAGCGGGAGCTCCTACGAGCAGTACTTC. Its protein product is CASSLGTSGSSYEQYF. The V gene is TRBV4-2, the J gene TRBJ2-7, with 14 bases aligning to TRBD2. The germline V gene has CDR1 LGHNA and CDR2 YNFKEQ. This CDR3 spans 16 amino acids. Trimming at V came to 4 bases and at J to 0 bases, leaving 2 bases not matched to a gene.

This clone showed up just a few times. The V and J genes are TRBV5-1 and TRBJ1-5; 7 bases are a match to TRBD1. The CDR3 loop spans 15 amino acids. In germline, CDR1 is SGHRS, CDR2 YFSETQ. V dropped 3 bases and J dropped 4; count of bases not matched to a gene: 7. The CDR3 DNA sequence: TGCGCCAGCAGCTCTGGGACAGCCCAAAATCAGCCCCAGCATTTT. Its translation is CASSSGTAQNQPQHF.

This chain links TRBV5-4 with TRBJ1-6; D call uncertain. The CDR3 is 16 residues long. Germline CDR1 reads SGHNT; CDR2 reads YYREEE (reference sequence). The V and J ends lost 3 bases and 0 bases respectively, with 10 bases between them. CDR3 in amino acids: CASSSDFSSYNSPLHF. In DNA form, the CDR3 reads TGTGCCAGCAGCTCAGACTTCAGCTCCTATAATTCACCCCTCCACTTT.

The CDR3 is CASNPQTGGLYEQYF. The DNA for the CDR3 is TGCGCCAGCAACCCTCAGACAGGGGGTCTCTACGAGCAGTACTTC. The V and J genes are TRBV5-1 and TRBJ2-7; TRBD1 matches 9 bases. V shed 6 bases, J shed 3 bases, and the junction held 10 bases outside the gene matches. This CDR3 region has 15 residues. The germline V gene encodes CDR1 SGHRS and CDR2 YFSETQ. The variable domain in full, completed from reference TRBV5-1 and TRBJ2-7, reads KAGVTQTPRYLIKTRGQQVTLSCSPISGHRSVSWYQQTPGQGLQFLFEYFSETQRNKGNFPGRFSGRQFSNSRSEMNVSTLELGDSALYLCASNPQTGGLYEQYFGPGTRLTVT.

The chain carries TRBV6-6 and TRBJ1-4; TRBD1 matches at 8 bases. Per germline, CDR1 MNHNY and CDR2 SVGAGI (reference sequence). The CDR3 has 14 residues. V lost 6 bases to trimming and J lost 8 bases; unmatched junction nucleotides: 8. Here the CDR3 reads CASRRTGYGEKLFF. The CDR3 DNA reads as TGTGCCAGCAGGAGGACAGGGTACGGGGAAAAACTGTTTTTT.

The chain links TRBV11-2 to TRBJ1-3; 9 bases align to TRBD1. J was trimmed by 3 bases and V by 6 bases; bases with no gene match: 6. Looked up from germline, CDR1 is SGHAT and CDR2 is FQNNGV. This CDR3 contains 15 residues. Written as DNA, the CDR3 is TGTGCCAGCAGGACCGGGACAGGGTATGGAAACACCATATATTTT. Translation gives CASRTGTGYGNTIYF. Variable domain in full (rest from reference TRBV11-2 and TRBJ1-3): EAGVAQSPRYKIIEKRQSVAFWCNPISGHATLYWYQQILGQGPKLLIQFQNNGVVDDSQLPKDRFSAERLKGVDSTLKIQPAKLEDSAVYLCASRTGTGYGNTIYFGEGSWLTVV.